This T cell receptor (beta chain) was documented in a study of PD-1 blockade in mismatch repair-deficient tumors. Regarding the study as a whole: Tumor-resident clones, often absent from pretreatment blood, expanded after pembrolizumab and then contracted.

The repertoire was sequenced with immunoSEQ multiplex PCR; TCRdb's copy has only in-frame clones and lacks some. The table includes 100,000 to 150,000 clones, 86% detected once. With respect to this clone: Its antigen is still unknown.

The germline V gene encodes CDR1 MNHEY and CDR2 SMNVEV (reference sequence). The CDR3 sequence is 11 residues long. Trimming removed 2 bases at V and 8 bases at J, with 4 bases between. Mismatch repair deficiency was confirmed in all patients, by PCR or immunohistochemistry. TCRs were sequenced from a few patients responding to pembrolizumab. The sample consisted of peripheral blood, taken 44 weeks after starting pembrolizumab. The origin of this receptor is an adult with mismatch repair-deficient cancer. The chain uses TRBV27 and TRBJ2-1; D not resolved. This CDR3 reads CASSLGHEQFF. The CDR3 DNA follows: TGTGCCAGCAGTTTAGGCCATGAGCAGTTCTTC.